Shown below are 9 T cell receptor beta chains from a single sample sequenced in a study of blood T cell repertoires in COVID-19. Here immunoSEQ multiplex PCR was the method, and the copy in TCRdb shows in-frame clones only, minus some. The table includes around 300,000 clones, roughly 90% detected once. Sequencing used peripheral blood. These receptor sequences come from a woman in her 30s with COVID-19, enrolled during active disease.

This rearrangement joins TRBV10-3 to TRBJ1-1; 10 nucleotides agree with TRBD1. Germline CDR1 and CDR2: ENHRY and SYGVKD. The CDR3 totals 13 residues. Trimming cost V 3 bases and J 11 bases; bases outside gene matches: 6. The CDR3 loop is CAISDYGTGVAFF. CDR3 nucleotide sequence: TGTGCCATCAGTGATTATGGGACAGGGGTTGCTTTCTTT.

V and J are TRBV5-1 and TRBJ2-3, with 8 bases aligning to TRBD2. The germline V gene encodes CDR1 SGHRS and CDR2 YFSETQ. The trim removed 4 bases at V and 4 bases at J, leaving 5 bases unmatched. There are 14 residues in the CDR3. The CDR3 bases are TGCGCCAGCAGCGTCGGAGCGGGAGCAGATACGCAGTATTTT. It translates to CASSVGAGADTQYF.

This chain links TRBV29-1 with TRBJ1-6, with TRBD1 matching 11 bases. CDR3 length: 13 amino acids. V was pared by 6 bases and J by 10 bases, with 5 bases of the junction left unmatched. The germline V gene encodes CDR1 SQVTM and CDR2 ANQGSEA. CDR3 DNA: TGCAGCGTGGGGACAGGGGGAAACTCACCCCTCCACTTT. Translation: CSVGTGGNSPLHF.

The chain employs TRBV15 and TRBJ1-2; no clear D. Per germline, CDR1 LNHNV and CDR2 YYDKDF (reference sequence). Trimming took off 0 bases at V and 7 bases at J, with 6 bases between the two ends. CDR3 size: 12 residues. DNA for the CDR3: TGTGCCACCAGCAGAGAGTTTCTTGGCTACACCTTC. Encoded protein: CATSREFLGYTF. Complete variable domain (other parts from reference TRBV15 and TRBJ1-2): DAMVIQNPRYQVTQFGKPVTLSCSQTLNHNVMYWYQQKSSQAPKLLFHYYDKDFNNEADTPDNFQSRRPNTSFCFLDIRSPGLGDTAMYLCATSREFLGYTFGSGTRLTVV.

The CDR3 coding sequence is TGTGCCAGCAGCCGGTGGGACAGTTTCTACACCTTC. Amino acids: CASSRWDSFYTF. J is TRBJ1-2 and V is TRBV7-2, with TRBD1 identical over 7 bases. The V and J ends lost 5 bases and 10 bases, in that order; junction bases with no gene match: 7. The CDR3 spans 12 residues. Germline V CDR1 and CDR2: SGHTA, FQGNSA.

The chain couples TRBV4-1 to TRBJ2-1; 7 positions match TRBD2. V gave up 0 bases and J gave up 3 bases; unmatched junction bases: 5. CDR3 length: 16 residues. Germline CDR1 and CDR2: MGHRA and YSYEKL. The CDR3 sequence is CASSQDTLAVYNEQFF. Written as DNA, the CDR3 is TGCGCCAGCAGCCAAGATACCCTAGCGGTCTACAATGAGCAGTTCTTC.

This chain uses TRBV7-2 with TRBJ2-1; TRBD2 might be the D (5 bases). The V and J ends lost 1 base and 7 bases respectively, with 14 bases between them. In germline, CDR1 is SGHTA, CDR2 FQGNSA. The length of the CDR3 is 15 residues. The CDR3 region has the DNA TGTGCCAGCAGCTTAGGCGGGCCGTCGGCTAATGAGCAGTTCTTC. Translated, it gives CASSLGGPSANEQFF.

CDR3 amino acids: CASSLVAQETQYF. CDR3 nucleotide sequence: TGTGCCAGCAGCTTAGTAGCCCAAGAGACCCAGTACTTC. The rearrangement joins TRBV7-8 to TRBJ2-5; D call uncertain. The CDR3 contains 13 residues. Germline V gene data show CDR1 as SGHVS and CDR2 as FQNEAQ. V was cut by 1 base and J by 1 base, with 4 bases left in between.

This clone was counted a few times. This chain joins TRBV5-1 and TRBJ2-2, with 10 bases aligning to TRBD1. CDR1 and CDR2 from the germline V gene are SGHRS and YFSETQ. The V and J ends lost 2 bases and 6 bases, in that order; junction bases with no gene match: 7. This CDR3 is 16 amino acids long. The CDR3 bases are TGCGCCAGCAGCTTCATCGGGACAGGGGTTTCCGGGGAGCTGTTTTTT. Protein sequence: CASSFIGTGVSGELFF.